What follows are 20 T cell receptor beta chains derived from one specimen sequenced in a study of blood T cell repertoires in COVID-19. Method: immunoSEQ multiplex PCR; TCRdb's copy keeps in-frame clones and lacks some. The sample yields some 500,000 clones, roughly 90% seen once. The sequenced sample was PBMCs or T cells enriched from blood (not recorded which). Receptors originate from a woman aged 40 to 49 who had recovered from COVID-19.

With regard to this clone: At the DNA level, this CDR3 is encoded by other sequences in the same sample as well. The rearrangement links TRBV4-3 to TRBJ2-7; the match to TRBD2 covers 10 bases. This CDR3 contains 16 residues. V dropped 0 bases and J dropped 2; count of bases not matched to a gene: 4. Germline V CDR1 and CDR2: LGHNA, YSLEER. The DNA of the CDR3 is TGCGCCAGCAGCCAAGAGGCACTAGCGGGAACCTACGAGCAGTACTTC. Residues: CASSQEALAGTYEQYF.

This clone showed up just a few times. The chain carries TRBV25-1 and TRBJ1-1, with D unclear. This CDR3 region has 15 residues. Germline V lookup: CDR1 MGHDK, CDR2 SYGVNS. The V end was cut by 5 bases, the J end by 4 bases, with 17 bases between. Here the CDR3 DNA reads TGTGCCAGCAGTATCGGGGTCGCCTCGGCCACTGAAGCTTTCTTT. Amino acids: CASSIGVASATEAFF.

The V and J genes are TRBV11-2 and TRBJ2-5; D is undetermined. The V end was cut by 0 bases, the J end by 4 bases, with 12 bases between. The CDR3 runs 15 residues. The germline gives CDR1 SGHAT, CDR2 FQNNGV. CDR3 DNA sequence: TGTGCCAGCAGCTTAGACACAGTGGTGGGAGAGACCCAGTACTTC. This gives the protein CASSLDTVVGETQYF.

The chain carries TRBV14 and TRBJ1-2; D is perhaps TRBD1 (5 bases). The CDR3 runs to 14 residues. CDR1 and CDR2 (germline): SGHDN, FVKESK. V lost 1 base and J 5 bases, leaving 11 bases between the germline ends. CDR3 nucleotide sequence: TGTGCCAGCAGCCAAGCGGGGGATCGGTATGGCTACACCTTC. Amino acid sequence: CASSQAGDRYGYTF.

The chain uses TRBV29-1 and TRBJ1-1, with 9 bases aligning to TRBD1. Losses at the gene ends were 7 bases for V and 3 bases for J; bases not matched to a gene: 6. CDR3 length: 13 amino acids. CDR1 is SQVTM and CDR2 is ANQGSEA in the germline V gene. This chain's CDR3 is CSANRGRDTEAFF. CDR3 DNA sequence: TGCAGCGCTAACAGGGGGCGGGACACTGAAGCTTTCTTT.

The V and J genes are TRBV28 and TRBJ2-5; tentative D call: TRBD1 (7 bases). CDR1 is MDHEN and CDR2 is SYDVKM in the germline V gene. The CDR3 has 13 amino acids. V lost 10 bases to trimming and J lost 2 bases, with 14 bases between them. Written as DNA, the CDR3 is TGTGCCACCGAGACAGGGACTCAAGAGACCCAGTACTTC. Encoded protein: CATETGTQETQYF.

The chain employs TRBV6-5 and TRBJ1-2; TRBD1 aligns across 9 bases. Trimming at V came to 6 bases and at J to 8 bases, leaving 10 bases not matched to a gene. This CDR3 spans 14 amino acids. Germline-derived CDR1 and CDR2 are MNHEY and SVGAGI. CDR3 residues: CASSDAETGGGYTF. CDR3 bases: TGTGCCAGCAGCGACGCGGAGACAGGGGGAGGCTACACCTTC.

The rearrangement uses TRBV18 and TRBJ2-7; a weak D match, TRBD2 (6 bases). The CDR3 has 14 residues. CDR1 and CDR2 from the germline V gene are KGHSH and LQKENI. V was trimmed by 6 bases and J by 5 bases, leaving 17 bases between them. In DNA, the CDR3 is TGTGCCAGCTCCCAGATGGGGGGTGAGGACGAGCAGTACTTC. This encodes CASSQMGGEDEQYF.

This chain links TRBV3-1 (or the pseudogene TRBV3-2) with TRBJ2-3; D gene ambiguous. The ends were cut back, 3 bases at V and 5 bases at J, with 12 bases in the middle. From germline, CDR1 is LGHDT and CDR2 YNNKEL (reference sequence). The CDR3 is made up of 14 amino acids. As DNA, the CDR3 is TGTGCCAGCAGCCACGCAGGTTTAGGAGATACGCAGTATTTT. As protein: CASSHAGLGDTQYF.

The V gene is TRBV4-3, the J gene TRBJ2-5; 13 positions agree with TRBD2. V shed 3 bases and J 7 bases; nucleotides not matched to a gene: 11. In germline, CDR1 is LGHNA, CDR2 YSLEER. The CDR3 contains 17 residues. This CDR3 reads CASSHTGTSGIVGTQYF. CDR3 DNA sequence: TGCGCCAGCAGCCATACCGGGACTAGCGGGATCGTTGGGACCCAGTACTTC.

V and J are TRBV13 and TRBJ2-7; 10 bases line up with TRBD1. This CDR3 has 14 amino acids. Germline assignment: CDR1 PRHDT and CDR2 FYEKMQ (reference sequence). V shed 5 bases, J shed 5 bases, and the junction held 6 bases outside the gene matches. CDR3 amino acids: CASSARTGGDEQYF. For the CDR3, the DNA is TGTGCCAGCAGCGCCCGGACAGGGGGGGACGAGCAGTACTTC.

V is TRBV11-2 and J is TRBJ1-3; D gene ambiguous. Germline-derived CDR1 and CDR2 are SGHAT and FQNNGV. This CDR3 region has 14 residues. Trimming removed 2 bases at V and 0 bases at J, with 5 bases between. The CDR3 nucleotides read TGTGCCAGCAGCTTACTAAGCTCTGGAAACACCATATATTTT. Translated, it gives CASSLLSSGNTIYF.

J is TRBJ1-4 and V is TRBV19, with 7 bases aligning to TRBD1. The V and J ends lost 7 bases and 8 bases, in that order; junction bases with no gene match: 16. The CDR3 loop spans 16 amino acids. CDR1 LNHDA and CDR2 SQIVND come from the germline V gene (reference sequence). CDR3 bases: TGTGCCAGTATCCCGCGAGGGACAGCAGGGTACGAAAAACTGTTTTTT. Translated: CASIPRGTAGYEKLFF.

The gene calls are TRBV12-5 and TRBJ2-6, with D possibly TRBD1 on 5 matching bases. Germline V gives CDR1 LGHNT, CDR2 FRNRAP. This CDR3 contains 18 residues. The V and J ends lost 4 bases and 0 bases respectively, with 16 bases between them. The CDR3 protein is CASGSQGMFDSGANVLTF. The CDR3 DNA reads TGTGCTAGTGGTTCGCAGGGAATGTTTGACTCTGGGGCCAACGTCCTGACTTTC.

This clone has a single count. Other nucleotide sequences from this sample produce the same CDR3. This chain connects TRBV12-5 to TRBJ1-5; 7 bases fit TRBD1. V was pared by 6 bases and J by 2 bases, with 4 bases of the junction left unmatched. Germline loops: CDR1 LGHNT, CDR2 FRNRAP. The CDR3 has 14 residues. The CDR3 is CASGPDRGNQPQHF. In nucleotides, the CDR3 is TGTGCTAGTGGCCCCGACAGGGGCAATCAGCCCCAGCATTTT. Filled out from reference TRBV12-5 and TRBJ1-5, the complete variable domain reads DARVTQTPRHKVTEMGQEVTMRCQPILGHNTVFWYRQTMMQGLELLAYFRNRAPLDDSGMPKDRFSAEMPDATLATLKIQPSEPRDSAVYFCASGPDRGNQPQHFGDGTRLSIL.

This chain uses TRBV28 with TRBJ1-1, with 8 positions matching TRBD1. Losses at the gene ends were 6 bases for V and 2 bases for J; bases not matched to a gene: 5. Per the germline V gene, CDR1 is MDHEN and CDR2 is SYDVKM. The CDR3 totals 14 residues. The CDR3 is CASSSGQANTEAFF. The CDR3 DNA follows: TGTGCCAGCAGCTCGGGACAGGCCAACACTGAAGCTTTCTTT.

With respect to this clone: The same CDR3 can be traced to other DNA sequences in this sample. CDR3 nucleotides: TGTGCCAGCAGTGCAGACACTGAAGCTTTCTTT. Its translation is CASSADTEAFF. The chain links TRBV2 to TRBJ1-1; D is unresolved. The CDR3 has 11 residues. CDR1 and CDR2 from the germline V gene are SNHLY and FYNNEI. With 4 bases removed from V and 3 bases from J, the gap between germline ends came to 3 bases. The complete variable domain, with remaining parts taken from reference TRBV2 and TRBJ1-1, reads EPEVTQTPSHQVTQMGQEVILRCVPISNHLYFYWYRQILGQKVEFLVSFYNNEISEKSEIFDDQFSVERPDGSNFTLKIRSTKLEDSAMYFCASSADTEAFFGQGTRLTVV.

This chain connects TRBV9 to TRBJ2-5; TRBD1 is a possible D gene (5 bases). V lost 0 bases to trimming and J lost 3 bases, with 6 bases between them. Germline CDR1 SGDLS, CDR2 YYNGEE. The CDR3 runs to 13 residues. The CDR3 loop is CASSVEGKETQYF. Written as DNA, the CDR3 is TGTGCCAGCAGCGTAGAGGGGAAAGAGACCCAGTACTTC. The entire variable domain, with the rest obtained from reference TRBV9 and TRBJ2-5, is as follows: DSGVTQTPKHLITATGQRVTLRCSPRSGDLSVYWYQQSLDQGLQFLIQYYNGEERAKGNILERFSAQQFPDLHSELNLSSLELGDSALYFCASSVEGKETQYFGPGTRLLVL.

The chain joins TRBV5-5 to TRBJ1-2; 8 bases align to TRBD1. This CDR3 has 15 residues. In germline, CDR1 is SGHKS, CDR2 YYEKEE (reference sequence). The junction had 8 bases not matched to a gene; V was cut back by 1 base and J by 6 bases. DNA of the CDR3: TGTGCCAGCAGCTTGTCTCCGGCAGGGGGCGATGGCTACACCTTC. Encoded protein: CASSLSPAGGDGYTF.

V is TRBV9 and J is TRBJ2-1, with 10 bases that match TRBD2. V shed 6 bases and J 4 bases; nucleotides not matched to a gene: 7. This CDR3 is built from 15 residues. Germline CDR1 reads SGDLS; CDR2 reads YYNGEE. CDR3 sequence: CASTASGGPYNEQFF. The DNA for the CDR3 is TGTGCCAGCACCGCTAGCGGGGGCCCTTACAATGAGCAGTTCTTC.